This T cell receptor (beta chain) was profiled in a study of human T cells and chemical hapten exposure (dated by TCRdb to the early 2020s). Background on the whole study: For sensitization, 2% DPC in acetone was applied to a roughly 2 cm by roughly 2 cm area of upper inner arm skin. The mostly female patient cohort included alopecia areata with under or over 50% scalp involvement, alopecia totalis and alopecia universalis. Patch testing was performed on the upper back with Finn chambers containing 0.01% DPC, and the patch tests were scored after 6 days according to International Contact Dermatitis Research Group standards. Libraries were pooled for sequencing, and per-sample TCR yields varied mainly because of small differences in library volumes within the pool. Patient blood was sampled pre-sensitization (week 0) and at 2, 6 and about 24 weeks after DPC sensitization. About 29 alopecia patients gave blood for TCR sequencing at one to four time points (pre-sensitization, 2, 6 and 24 weeks). Throughout the roughly 25-week study period, patients were also given weekly therapeutic DPC doses on the scalp. Peripheral blood TCR repertoire changes were tracked in vivo in alopecia patients during primary and secondary sensitization to the hapten diphenylcyclopropenone (DPC). Results the study describes overall, beyond this receptor: DPC sensitization did not change the number of TCRs with a frequency above 1 in 1000, and there was no evidence of changes in global repertoire structure. The number of PT1 expanded TCRs positively correlated with patch test score, significant at thresholds 8, 16 and 32 but not 4. Repeated subsampling changed both the strength of the expansion versus patch-test correlation and the threshold at which that correlation became significant. Compared with pre-sensitization or healthy control sets, expanded TCRs formed significantly more large CDR3 similarity clusters, which is consistent with antigen-driven responses. Because every patient had alopecia, a presumed autoimmune disease, the patients' immune response might differ from that of healthy individuals.

Preparation of the library involved RACE. The run used a NextSeq 500. During library preparation, unique molecular identifiers were attached to individual cDNA molecules so that TCRs could be counted quantitatively and reproducibly. From each blood RNA sample, both TCR alpha and TCR beta chains were sequenced. In the paper's pipeline: A median of about 87,000 TCRs per sample was observed, with a range of roughly 20,000 to 750,000. V, J and CDR3 annotation of the TCR reads was carried out using the Decombinator software suite. For the PS versus PT1 abundance plots, all samples were subsampled to the same number of TCRs (28,000). TCRs were defined as expanded if absent before sensitization and observed at least eight times at the 2-week time point. Through fastp at Q25 and MiXCR, TCRdb rebuilt clones from the public reads, retaining in-frame beta chains. Each record represents a unique CDR3 protein, reported with the most common genes and DNA among its rows. The V and J calls and clone size come from TCRdb's table, not from the authors' own analysis. This sample lists just under 350,000 distinct CDR3 sequences; roughly 6.9% were detected once. About 8% of the sample goes to the ten largest clones.

The CDR3 starts with the cysteine, ends with the phenylalanine, and has 14 residues. Only CDR3 DNA is held: 42 bases, read in frame from base 1. Taken from the germline V gene (reference sequence), the CDR1 and CDR2 loops are MNHNY and SVGAGI. Germline trimming amounts to 6 bases on V and 6 bases on J, with 8 as the count of junction bases outside the gene matches. The time point label on this specimen signifies: patch test 1, 2 weeks after DPC sensitization. The treatment or condition tag for this specimen amounts to: therapeutic diphenylcyclopropenone sensitization with weekly scalp DPC. Blood at each patch-test visit was drawn before the patch test was applied. Eligible patients were aged 18 to 70, diagnosed with alopecia, deemed suitable for DPC therapy, and excluded if pregnant. Total RNA was isolated from unfractionated whole blood collected in Tempus Blood RNA tubes. As to this clonotype: There is no known antigen for this receptor. Per-nucleotide qualities are absent, and no much larger clonotype sits a single base away.

This receptor was taken from a woman younger than 30 with alopecia areata. Some clones in this sample may be carry-over from other donors' samples. The chain links TRBV6-6 with TRBJ1-2, with 9 bases aligning to TRBD1. The starting material was whole blood, obtained in connection with sensitization to the hapten diphenylcyclopropenone (DPC). The bases are TGTGCCAGCAGCAAACCGGGACAGGGAGATGGCTACACCTTC. Its protein reads: CASSKPGQGDGYTF.